What follows are 32 T cell receptor beta chains derived from one specimen sequenced in a study of Tregs in tolerant kidney transplant recipients. Recipients received nonmyeloablative bone marrow transplants from related graft donors, with transient mixed chimerism. Here immunoSEQ multiplex PCR was the method, and the copy in TCRdb shows in-frame clones only, minus some. Of 55,000 to 75,000 clones in the sample, around 87% were seen once. Sequencing was performed on CD4+ T cells from blood (PBMCs), taken 6 months after the transplant. The receptors derive from a human patient who received a combined kidney and bone marrow transplant. Some T cells may possibly be graft donor cells.

The J gene is TRBJ1-1, the V gene TRBV29-1; D remains unclear. Trimming removed 5 bases at V and 3 bases at J, with 10 bases between. CDR1 and CDR2 from the germline V gene are SQVTM and ANQGSEA. This CDR3 contains 12 residues. CDR3 DNA: TGCAGCGTTACTTGGTTGTACACTGAAGCTTTCTTT. Its protein product is CSVTWLYTEAFF.

This chain connects TRBV28 to TRBJ1-6; 9 bases are a match to TRBD1. CDR1 MDHEN and CDR2 SYDVKM come from the germline V gene. This CDR3 has 15 residues. After removal of 8 bases from V and 15 bases from J, the junction contained 17 bases not matched to a gene. CDR3: CASQPLPDRGGFLHF. In DNA form, the CDR3 reads TGTGCCAGCCAACCCTTACCGGACAGGGGTGGATTCCTCCACTTT.

The table lists this clone with a count of one. The V gene is TRBV28, the J gene TRBJ2-4, with a weak D call TRBD1 (6 bases). The germline V gene encodes CDR1 MDHEN and CDR2 SYDVKM. CDR3 length equals 17 residues. V was clipped by 5 bases and J by 1 base, with 18 bases between them. CDR3 region: CASSPRTDYFAKNIQYF. The CDR3 DNA reads TGTGCCAGCAGTCCGAGGACAGACTACTTTGCCAAAAACATTCAGTACTTC.

This clone was observed once. The V call is TRBV7-2, the J call TRBJ2-7; 8 positions agree with TRBD1. The CDR3 spans 14 residues. The V and J ends lost 0 bases and 2 bases, in that order; junction bases with no gene match: 0. Germline V CDR1 and CDR2: SGHTA, FQGNSA. The CDR3 region is CASSLATGAYEQYF. The CDR3 DNA sequence: TGTGCCAGCAGCTTAGCGACAGGGGCCTACGAGCAGTACTTC.

The chain has TRBV7-3 and TRBJ2-3; perhaps TRBD1 as D (6 bases). The V end was cut by 5 bases, the J end by 3 bases, with 9 bases between. This CDR3 comprises 13 residues. Germline V CDR1 and CDR2: SGHTA, FQGTGA. CDR3 sequence (DNA): TGTGCCAGCAGCGCAGGGGCGACAGATACGCAGTATTTT. Residues: CASSAGATDTQYF.

The chain has TRBV14 and TRBJ2-7, with 9 nucleotides matching TRBD2. The V gene's germline CDR1 is SGHDN and CDR2 FVKESK. The V gene end was trimmed by 0 bases and the J gene end by 4 bases; junction bases not matched to a gene: 7. CDR3 size: 16 residues. The CDR3 bases are TGTGCCAGCAGCCAAGATGCGGGAGGGCCTACATACGAGCAGTACTTC. This sequence encodes CASSQDAGGPTYEQYF.

This chain connects TRBV10-3 to TRBJ2-3, with D possibly being TRBD2 (5 bases). V lost 11 bases to trimming and J lost 6 bases, with 12 bases between them. This CDR3 contains 11 residues. Germline values: CDR1 ENHRY, CDR2 SYGVKD. DNA for the CDR3: TGTGCCGCCTCCCCGGGGGATACGCAGTATTTT. This encodes CAASPGDTQYF.

This clone was seen only a few times. This chain joins TRBV5-1 and TRBJ1-4; D might be TRBD1 (6 bases). This CDR3 comprises 15 residues. Trimming stripped 4 bases from V and 0 bases from J, with 10 bases between. Germline V gives CDR1 SGHRS, CDR2 YFSETQ. CDR3 protein: CASSLGQTTNEKLFF. CDR3 bases: TGCGCCAGCAGCCTTGGACAGACAACTAATGAAAAACTGTTTTTT.

This clone appeared a few times. The chain combines TRBV28 with TRBJ2-2; 13 nucleotides align to TRBD2. V was clipped by 5 bases and J by 4 bases; unmatched bases: 10. The CDR3 consists of 18 residues. Germline CDR1 reads MDHEN; CDR2 reads SYDVKM. The CDR3 sequence is CASSPTGLAGRGTGELFF. CDR3 coding DNA: TGTGCCAGCAGTCCTACGGGACTAGCGGGGCGGGGCACCGGGGAGCTGTTTTTT.

This chain uses TRBV27 with TRBJ2-1; 11 bases are shared with TRBD2. J gave up 3 bases and V 3 bases, and 4 bases lay outside the gene matches. CDR3 size: 16 residues. Germline V lookup: CDR1 MNHEY, CDR2 SMNVEV (reference sequence). Here the CDR3 DNA reads TGTGCCAGCAGTTTCCTCGGGACTAGCGGCTACAATGAGCAGTTCTTC. Translation gives CASSFLGTSGYNEQFF.

The chain joins TRBV27 to TRBJ1-1; D gene uncertain. Germline lookup yields CDR1 MNHEY and CDR2 SMNVEV (reference sequence). Trimming left V 5 bases short and J 11 bases short, with 6 bases between. The CDR3 extends over 9 amino acids. CDR3 sequence reads: CASSTEAFF. The CDR3 nucleotides are TGTGCCAGCAGTACGGAGGCTTTCTTT.

The chain is built from TRBV4-1 and TRBJ2-7; TRBD2 might be the D (6 bases). V was trimmed by 5 bases and J by 0 bases, leaving 17 bases between them. The CDR3 runs 16 residues. The germline CDR1 and CDR2 sequences are MGHRA and YSYEKL. The CDR3 is CASSFRGWENSYEQYF. Here the CDR3 DNA reads TGCGCCAGCAGCTTCCGGGGGTGGGAAAACTCCTACGAGCAGTACTTC.

The chain employs TRBV5-1 and TRBJ1-2; D unclear. V was cut by 7 bases and J by 4 bases, with 14 bases left in between. Germline values: CDR1 SGHRS, CDR2 YFSETQ. This CDR3 has 13 amino acids. CDR3 protein: CASSQAGVYGYTF. CDR3 in DNA: TGCGCCAGCTCCCAGGCCGGGGTCTATGGCTACACCTTC. The full variable domain, in which reference TRBV5-1 and TRBJ1-2 provide the parts outside the CDR3, is KAGVTQTPRYLIKTRGQQVTLSCSPISGHRSVSWYQQTPGQGLQFLFEYFSETQRNKGNFPGRFSGRQFSNSRSEMNVSTLELGDSALYLCASSQAGVYGYTFGSGTRLTVV.

V and J are TRBV5-1 and TRBJ2-3, with D perhaps TRBD1 (5 bases). V was cut by 4 bases and J by 1 base, with 16 bases left in between. There are 16 residues in the CDR3. From germline, CDR1 is SGHRS and CDR2 YFSETQ. CDR3 nucleotide sequence: TGCGCCAGCAGCCCGGCTTTTCTGGGGCGCACAGATACGCAGTATTTT. Protein sequence: CASSPAFLGRTDTQYF.

The rearrangement links TRBV6-5 to TRBJ2-7, with D possibly matching TRBD1 (5 bases). This CDR3 has 14 residues. Trimming removed 5 bases at V and 1 base at J, with 12 bases between. Germline assignment: CDR1 MNHEY and CDR2 SVGAGI. In DNA, the CDR3 is TGTGCCAGCAGTCCTATCAGGGATTCCTACGAGCAGTACTTC. Its protein product is CASSPIRDSYEQYF.

The chain combines TRBV5-4 with TRBJ1-1; 8 nucleotides align to TRBD1. The ends lost 0 bases at V and 0 bases at J; junction bases unmatched: 7. Germline V CDR1 and CDR2: SGHNT, YYREEE (reference sequence). The CDR3 runs 17 residues. CDR3 in DNA: TGTGCCAGCAGCTTGGGTGGGGCAGGGGGCCTGAACACTGAAGCTTTCTTT. It is translated as CASSLGGAGGLNTEAFF.

The gene calls are TRBV19 and TRBJ2-1; D may be TRBD2 (6 bases). Trimming shortened V by 6 bases and J by 9 bases, and 21 bases separated the two germline ends. The CDR3 is 15 residues long. The germline gives CDR1 LNHDA, CDR2 SQIVND (reference sequence). The CDR3 nucleotides read TGTGCCAGTAGCCCCGGGACTGGACTTAGGGTTGAGCAGTTCTTC. This codes for CASSPGTGLRVEQFF. Supplemented by reference TRBV19 and TRBJ2-1, the full variable domain reads DGGITQSPKYLFRKEGQNVTLSCEQNLNHDAMYWYRQDPGQGLRLIYYSQIVNDFQKGDIAEGYSVSREKKESFPLTVTSAQKNPTAFYLCASSPGTGLRVEQFFGPGTRLTVL.

The rearrangement joins TRBV11-2 to TRBJ2-1, with D possibly matching TRBD1 (6 bases). The length of the CDR3 is 13 residues. V lost 5 bases to trimming and J lost 5 bases, with 10 bases between them. Germline values: CDR1 SGHAT, CDR2 FQNNGV. The CDR3 DNA reads as TGTGCCAGCAGCGAGAACAGGGACAATGAGCAGTTCTTC. Its translation is CASSENRDNEQFF.

The chain links TRBV4-3 to TRBJ2-7, with TRBD1 matching over 7 bases. J gave up 2 bases and V 4 bases, and 5 bases lay outside the gene matches. The germline V gene encodes CDR1 LGHNA and CDR2 YSLEER. The CDR3 runs to 14 residues. CDR3 nucleotide sequence: TGCGCCAGCAGCCTGGACAGGATCGCCTACGAGCAGTACTTC. It codes for CASSLDRIAYEQYF.

The V and J genes are TRBV11-2 and TRBJ2-2; TRBD2 matches at 16 bases. The CDR3 length is 17 residues. Germline V lookup: CDR1 SGHAT, CDR2 FQNNGV. V lost 3 bases and J lost 7; bases outside the gene matches: 5. CDR3 sequence reads: CASSLGTSGRAVGELFF. In DNA form, the CDR3 reads TGTGCCAGCAGCTTGGGGACTAGCGGGAGGGCCGTCGGGGAGCTGTTTTTT.

The chain couples TRBV11-3 to TRBJ2-3; 12 bases line up with TRBD2. CDR1 and CDR2 (germline): SGHNT, YENEEA. Germline trimming cut 5 bases from V and 0 bases from J; bases unmatched to any gene: 3. The CDR3 spans 16 residues. The CDR3 protein is CASSLGLAGSTDTQYF. The CDR3 coding sequence is TGTGCCAGCAGCCTCGGACTAGCGGGAAGCACAGATACGCAGTATTTT.

The chain is built from TRBV14 and TRBJ1-1; D gene unclear. This CDR3 region has 15 residues. Germline V gene data show CDR1 as SGHDN and CDR2 as FVKESK. V lost 1 base and J 4 bases, leaving 13 bases between the germline ends. The CDR3 spells CASSQGGFRITEAFF. In DNA form, the CDR3 reads TGTGCCAGCAGCCAAGGAGGGTTTCGTATCACTGAAGCTTTCTTT. Full variable domain (outside the CDR3, taken from reference TRBV14 and TRBJ1-1): EAGVTQFPSHSVIEKGQTVTLRCDPISGHDNLYWYRRVMGKEIKFLLHFVKESKQDESGMPNNRFLAERTGGTYSTLKVQPAELEDSGVYFCASSQGGFRITEAFFGQGTRLTVV.

The rearrangement uses TRBV11-3 and TRBJ2-7; 8 nucleotides line up with TRBD2. The CDR3 totals 15 residues. J was trimmed by 2 bases and V by 6 bases; bases with no gene match: 9. The germline V gene has CDR1 SGHNT and CDR2 YENEEA. CDR3 loop: CASSYAGTSAYEQYF. The DNA of the CDR3 is TGTGCCAGCAGTTACGCCGGGACTAGTGCCTACGAGCAGTACTTC.

Here the CDR3 reads CASSFWTGWRSYEQYF. The DNA for the CDR3 is TGCGCCAGCAGCTTTTGGACAGGGTGGAGGTCCTACGAGCAGTACTTC. J is TRBJ2-7 and V is TRBV5-1; 8 nucleotides align to TRBD1. There are 16 residues in the CDR3. With 2 bases clipped from V and 1 base from J, the junction kept 8 bases outside the gene matches. Germline CDR1 is SGHRS and CDR2 is YFSETQ. Looking up the rest from reference TRBV5-1 and TRBJ2-7 gives the full variable domain: KAGVTQTPRYLIKTRGQQVTLSCSPISGHRSVSWYQQTPGQGLQFLFEYFSETQRNKGNFPGRFSGRQFSNSRSEMNVSTLELGDSALYLCASSFWTGWRSYEQYFGPGTRLTVT.

This chain uses TRBV4-2 with TRBJ2-5, with D perhaps matching TRBD2 (6 bases). The J call is doubtful: the DNA matches TRBJ2-7 better. Germline lookup yields CDR1 LGHNA and CDR2 YNFKEQ. The CDR3 sequence is 14 residues long. The CDR3 coding sequence is TGTGCCAGCAGCCACCAAGCGGGCCCCTACGAGCAGTACTTC. This sequence encodes CASSHQAGPYEQYF.

The genes are TRBV19 and TRBJ2-7, with 8 bases fitting TRBD1. The CDR3 totals 15 residues. CDR1 is LNHDA and CDR2 is SQIVND in the germline V gene (reference sequence). The V segment lost 7 bases and the J segment 2 bases; nucleotides outside the gene matches: 10. CDR3 amino acids: CASTAAAGGPYEQYF. The CDR3 nucleotides read TGTGCCAGTACCGCTGCGGCAGGGGGCCCCTACGAGCAGTACTTC.

This clone was recorded once. This chain links TRBV9 with TRBJ2-7; D might be TRBD1 (6 bases). The ends were cut back, 2 bases at V and 1 base at J, with 16 bases in the middle. The CDR3 runs 16 residues. Germline CDR1 is SGDLS and CDR2 is YYNGEE. The CDR3 loop reads CASSVGSGVQSYEQYF. The CDR3 bases are TGTGCCAGCAGCGTGGGTTCAGGGGTCCAATCCTACGAGCAGTACTTC.

This chain connects TRBV4-2 to TRBJ2-2; D gene ambiguous. Trimming removed 4 bases from V and 2 bases from J, with 8 bases in between. Germline V gene data show CDR1 as LGHNA and CDR2 as YNFKEQ. This CDR3 region has 14 residues. CDR3 nucleotide sequence: TGTGCCAGCAGCCGCCGACTTAACACCGGGGAGCTGTTTTTT. Translated, it gives CASSRRLNTGELFF.

The rearrangement uses TRBV21-1 and TRBJ2-3; TRBD1 is the table's D call and was not checked against the DNA. TRBV21-1 is flagged as a pseudogene. This CDR3 region has 16 residues. DNA for the CDR3: TGTGCCAGCAGCACTTGCCGGGACAGGGTGACAGATACGCAGTATTTT. It translates to CASSTCRDRVTDTQYF.

The chain combines TRBV19 with TRBJ1-1, with D perhaps matching TRBD1 (5 bases). This CDR3 is 14 amino acids long. The V end was cut by 5 bases, the J end by 4 bases, with 14 bases between. In germline, CDR1 is LNHDA, CDR2 SQIVND (reference sequence). The CDR3 nucleotides are TGTGCCAGTAGTCCGCACCCGGGGGGCACTGAAGCTTTCTTT. Its protein is CASSPHPGGTEAFF. The full variable domain, its missing parts supplied by reference TRBV19 and TRBJ1-1, is DGGITQSPKYLFRKEGQNVTLSCEQNLNHDAMYWYRQDPGQGLRLIYYSQIVNDFQKGDIAEGYSVSREKKESFPLTVTSAQKNPTAFYLCASSPHPGGTEAFFGQGTRLTVV.

CDR3 bases: TGTGCCAGCAGCTTACACAGGGACAATGAGCAGTTCTTC. The encoded protein is CASSLHRDNEQFF. The chain combines TRBV7-3 with TRBJ2-1; tentative D call: TRBD1 (6 bases). This CDR3 is built from 13 residues. The V gene's germline CDR1 is SGHTA and CDR2 FQGTGA. The V end was cut by 2 bases, the J end by 5 bases, with 7 bases between.

The chain recombines TRBV7-7 with TRBJ1-4; the D is unclear. The CDR3 has 16 residues. The V gene lost 4 bases and the J gene lost 4 bases, with 16 bases spanning the gap. The germline V gene encodes CDR1 SSHAT and CDR2 FNYEAQ (reference sequence). This CDR3 reads CASSSGLGRGNEKLFF. The CDR3 nucleotides read TGTGCCAGCAGCTCGGGTTTGGGCCGGGGTAATGAAAAACTGTTTTTT. The full variable domain, completed using reference TRBV7-7 and TRBJ1-4, is GAGVSQSPRYKVTKRGQDVTLRCDPISSHATLYWYQQALGQGPEFLTYFNYEAQPDKSGLPSDRFSAERPEGSISTLTIQRTEQRDSAMYRCASSSGLGRGNEKLFFGSGTQLSVL.